One T cell receptor (beta chain) is described in this entry. Participants reported their clinical history, and cohort assignment relied on those reports. Two negative PCRs, clearance, or symptom resolution were required of recovered Cohort 3 donors. Profiled with immunoSEQ multiplex PCR; TCRdb holds only in-frame clones, not every one. This table holds 390,000 or so clones, less than 90% found once. Per germline, CDR1 SGHTA and CDR2 FQGNSA. Trimming pared 1 base from V and 5 bases from J, leaving 14 bases between. The CDR3 length is 15 residues. This sample was taken from a study of blood T cell repertoires in COVID-19.

The sequencing sample was made of PBMCs or T cells enriched from blood (not recorded which). The chain combines TRBV7-2 with TRBJ2-5; D call uncertain. This receptor was identified in a woman in her 50s who had recovered from COVID-19. The CDR3 spells CASSLVWHLRETQYF. The CDR3 DNA reads as TGTGCCAGCAGCTTAGTCTGGCATCTGAGGGAGACCCAGTACTTC.